This T cell receptor (beta chain) comes out of a study of control samples from healthy donors and cancer patients. Repertoires were generated with immunoSEQ multiplex PCR, while TCRdb's copy carries only in-frame clones and drops some. In the table there are approximately 50,000 clones, around 87% of which are singletons. In germline, CDR1 is LNHDA, CDR2 SQIVND (reference sequence). The CDR3 spans 14 residues. The ends were cut back, 3 bases at V and 11 bases at J, with 17 bases in the middle. The chain carries TRBV19 and TRBJ1-5, with TRBD1 as a possible D gene (5 bases). The source material was PBMCs. The source of this sequence is a woman aged 55-75 years with lung cancer. The CDR3, as DNA: TGTGCCAGTAGTATGGTCAGAGACGGGACGTCCCAGCATTTT. Protein product: CASSMVRDGTSQHF.